This TCR beta chain was sequenced in a study of neurological immune-mediated disorders. Synthesis of cDNA was accomplished via 5'RACE employing 10-nucleotide random UMIs. TCRdb reprocessed the 5' RACE reads via MiXCR and lists one record per CDR3 protein. The sample contains fewer than 75,000 distinct CDR3 sequences, under 3.5% of which appear only once. This sequence originates from a middle-aged man with multiple sclerosis. The sequenced material came from PBMCs.

In DNA form, the CDR3 reads TGTGCCAGCAGTCTTCGGACAGGGGGAGGGAATGAGCAGTTCTTC. This encodes CASSLRTGGGNEQFF. The chain employs TRBV6-5 and TRBJ2-1, with 10 nucleotides matching TRBD1. Germline V gene data show CDR1 as MNHEY and CDR2 as SVGAGI. The CDR3 loop spans 15 amino acids. The V and J ends lost 5 bases and 7 bases, in that order; junction bases with no gene match: 8.